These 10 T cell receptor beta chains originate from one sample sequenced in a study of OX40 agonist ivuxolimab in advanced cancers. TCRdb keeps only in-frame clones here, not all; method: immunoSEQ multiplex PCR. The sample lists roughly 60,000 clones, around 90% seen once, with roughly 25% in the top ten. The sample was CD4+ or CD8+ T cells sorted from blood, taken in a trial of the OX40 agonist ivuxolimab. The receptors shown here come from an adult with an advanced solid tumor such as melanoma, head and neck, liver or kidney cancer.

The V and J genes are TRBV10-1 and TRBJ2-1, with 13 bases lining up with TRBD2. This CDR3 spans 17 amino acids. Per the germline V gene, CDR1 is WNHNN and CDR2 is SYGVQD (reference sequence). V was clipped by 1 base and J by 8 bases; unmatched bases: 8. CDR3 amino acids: CASSEYTSGRAFDEQFF. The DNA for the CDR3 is TGCGCCAGCAGTGAGTATACTAGCGGGAGGGCCTTTGATGAGCAGTTCTTC.

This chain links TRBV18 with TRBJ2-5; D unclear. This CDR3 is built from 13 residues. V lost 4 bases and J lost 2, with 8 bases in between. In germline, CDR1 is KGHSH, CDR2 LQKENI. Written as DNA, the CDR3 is TGTGCCAGCTCACTCGGGCCTCAAGAGACCCAGTACTTC. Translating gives CASSLGPQETQYF.

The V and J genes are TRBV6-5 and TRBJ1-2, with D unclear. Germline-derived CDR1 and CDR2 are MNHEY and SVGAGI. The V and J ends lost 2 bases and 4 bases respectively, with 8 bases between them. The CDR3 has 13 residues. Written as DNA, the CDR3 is TGTGCCAGCAGTTACAATAGCATCTATGGCTACACCTTC. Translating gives CASSYNSIYGYTF.

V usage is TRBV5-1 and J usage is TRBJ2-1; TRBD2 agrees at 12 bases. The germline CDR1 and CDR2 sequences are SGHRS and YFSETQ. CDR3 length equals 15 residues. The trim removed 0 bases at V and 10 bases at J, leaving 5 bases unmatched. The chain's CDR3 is CASSLGSSGRVEQFF. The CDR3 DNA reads TGCGCCAGCAGCTTGGGGTCTAGCGGGAGGGTCGAGCAGTTCTTC.

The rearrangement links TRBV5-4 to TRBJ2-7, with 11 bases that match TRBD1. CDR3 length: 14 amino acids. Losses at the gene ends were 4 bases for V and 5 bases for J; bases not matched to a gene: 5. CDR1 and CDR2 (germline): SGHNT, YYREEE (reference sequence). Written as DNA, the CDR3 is TGTGCCAGCAGCGGCGGGACAGGGGGTAACGAGCAGTACTTC. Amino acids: CASSGGTGGNEQYF.

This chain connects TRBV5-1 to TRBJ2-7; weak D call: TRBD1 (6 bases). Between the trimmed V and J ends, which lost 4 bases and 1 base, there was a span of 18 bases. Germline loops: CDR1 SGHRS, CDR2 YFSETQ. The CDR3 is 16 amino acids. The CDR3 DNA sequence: TGCGCCAGCAGCATTGGTTGGGGGCTAGGGTCCTACGAGCAGTACTTC. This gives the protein CASSIGWGLGSYEQYF.

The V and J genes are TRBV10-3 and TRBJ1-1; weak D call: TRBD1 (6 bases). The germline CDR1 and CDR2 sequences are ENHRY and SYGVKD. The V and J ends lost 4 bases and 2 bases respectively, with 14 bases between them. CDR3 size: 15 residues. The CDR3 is CAISGGQGGNTEAFF. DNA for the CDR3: TGTGCCATCAGTGGGGGGCAGGGTGGCAACACTGAAGCTTTCTTT.

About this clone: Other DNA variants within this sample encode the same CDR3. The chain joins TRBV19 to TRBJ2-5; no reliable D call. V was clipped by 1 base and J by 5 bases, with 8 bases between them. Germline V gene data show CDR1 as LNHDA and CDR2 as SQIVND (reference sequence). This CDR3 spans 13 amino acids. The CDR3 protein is CASSIVGGETQYF. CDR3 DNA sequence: TGTGCCAGTAGTATAGTTGGTGGGGAGACCCAGTACTTC.

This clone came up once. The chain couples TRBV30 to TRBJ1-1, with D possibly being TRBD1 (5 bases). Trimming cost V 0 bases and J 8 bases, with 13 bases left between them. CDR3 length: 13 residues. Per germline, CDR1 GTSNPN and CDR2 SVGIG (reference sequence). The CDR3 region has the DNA TGTGCCTGGAGTGTAGACAGTCGTGACGAAGCTTTCTTT. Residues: CAWSVDSRDEAFF.

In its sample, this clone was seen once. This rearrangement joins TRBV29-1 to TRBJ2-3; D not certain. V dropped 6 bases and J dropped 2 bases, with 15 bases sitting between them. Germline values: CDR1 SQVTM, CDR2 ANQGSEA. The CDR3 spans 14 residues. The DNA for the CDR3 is TGCAGCGTACTGCCAACGGATTTCACAGATACGCAGTATTTT. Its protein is CSVLPTDFTDTQYF.